These 6 T cell receptor beta chains share one sample of origin, sequenced in a study of control samples from healthy donors and cancer patients. This table comes from immunoSEQ multiplex PCR, and its TCRdb copy is limited to in-frame clones, with some not included. Of tens of thousands of clones listed, approximately 94% are singletons. The sample comprised blood. These receptors were collected from a woman younger than 45 in good health.

CDR3 coding DNA: TGTGCCAGCAGTACCTTTGTTGACACTGAAGCTTTCTTT. As protein: CASSTFVDTEAFF. The chain combines TRBV2 with TRBJ1-1; D remains unclear. This CDR3 has 13 residues. Germline assignment: CDR1 SNHLY and CDR2 FYNNEI. The V end lost 5 bases, the J end lost 3 bases, and 10 bases lay between the germline ends.

The chain combines TRBV21-1 with TRBJ1-5. TRBV21-1 is labeled a pseudogene. CDR3 size: 18 residues. In nucleotides, the CDR3 is TGTCCCACCACCAAAGCTCACAAACAACCACGACGAGGTCAGCCCCAGCATTTT. As protein: CPTTKAHKQPRRGQPQHF.

Remarks on this clone: Given the absence of the conserved phenylalanine or tryptophan at the CDR3 end, a read error is likely. This chain connects TRBV9 to TRBJ1-2; possibly TRBD1 for D (5 bases). Germline CDR1 reads SGDLS; CDR2 reads YYNGEE. V lost 0 bases and J 8 bases, leaving 8 bases between the germline ends. The CDR3 length is 12 residues. The CDR3 is CASSVVGDGYTL. CDR3 DNA: TGTGCCAGCAGCGTAGTCGGGGACGGCTACACCCTC.

The chain employs TRBV7-9 and TRBJ1-1; a possible D gene is TRBD1 (5 bases). The germline V gene encodes CDR1 SEHNR and CDR2 FQNEAQ (reference sequence). This CDR3 region has 18 residues. The ends were cut back, 0 bases at V and 1 base at J, with 18 bases in the middle. The CDR3 nucleotides are TGTGCCAGCAGCTTAGCGAATGACCCCAGGGCCGGGAACACTGAAGCTTTCTTT. Amino acid sequence: CASSLANDPRAGNTEAFF.

This chain uses TRBV2 with TRBJ1-1; no firm D call. Germline V CDR1 and CDR2: SNHLY, FYNNEI. V lost 3 bases and J 1 base, leaving 12 bases between the germline ends. The CDR3 loop spans 15 amino acids. CDR3 amino acids: CASSDLRSPNTEAFF. For the CDR3, the DNA is TGTGCCAGCAGTGATCTCCGCAGCCCGAACACTGAAGCTTTCTTT.

A note on this clone: The junction does not match germline at one end; this may be a read error. The chain combines TRBV5-1 with TRBJ2-1; D remains unclear. The CDR3 consists of 13 residues. The germline CDR1 and CDR2 sequences are SGHRS and YFSETQ. The CDR3 DNA is TGCGCCAGCTGCTTAGACACCTACAATGAGCAGTTCTTC. Translating it yields CASCLDTYNEQFF.